The 31 T cell receptor beta chains presented below share a single source sample, sequenced in a study of monozygotic twins with inflammatory bowel disease (dated by TCRdb to the late 2010s). Preparation of the library involved 5' RACE. TCRdb shows the sequencer as Illumina HiSeq 2500. With the reads reprocessed by TCRdb, a single entry stands for each CDR3 protein sequence and no DNA is reported. This sample's records show around 450,000 distinct CDR3 sequences. The ten largest clones add up to 2% to 3% of the sample. Sequencing input: blood. All receptors derive from a human donor with ulcerative colitis or Crohn's disease, or a healthy co-twin of an affected twin (not recorded which).

The chain has TRBV12-3 or TRBV12-4 and TRBJ2-1; the TRBD2 assignment by TCRdb is unverifiable without DNA. CDR3 size: 15 residues. This CDR3 is CASSLEAGQYNEQFF.

The chain has TRBV5-6 and TRBJ2-7. Germline values: CDR1 SGHDT, CDR2 YYEEEE. The CDR3 spans 12 residues. The CDR3: CASSLYEHEQYF.

This chain links TRBV19 with TRBJ2-3; TCRdb gives TRBD2 as the D gene, but with no DNA this cannot be confirmed. The CDR3 consists of 14 residues. The V gene's germline CDR1 is LNHDA and CDR2 SQIVND (reference sequence). The chain's CDR3 is CASNQAGGPDTQYF. Full variable domain (rest looked up from reference TRBV19 and TRBJ2-3): DGGITQSPKYLFRKEGQNVTLSCEQNLNHDAMYWYRQDPGQGLRLIYYSQIVNDFQKGDIAEGYSVSREKKESFPLTVTSAQKNPTAFYLCASNQAGGPDTQYFGPGTRLTVL.

The gene calls are TRBV12-3 or TRBV12-4 and TRBJ1-6. The length of the CDR3 is 13 residues. The CDR3 loop is CATSENLNSPLHF.

The V call is TRBV11-2, the J call TRBJ1-5. Germline CDR1 and CDR2: SGHAT and FQNNGV. CDR3 length equals 19 residues. CDR3 amino acids: CAKPARRVPDGKSNQPQHF.

The chain carries TRBV19 and TRBJ1-1; the TRBD1 assignment by TCRdb is unverifiable without DNA. Germline-derived CDR1 and CDR2 are LNHDA and SQIVND (reference sequence). The CDR3 covers 14 residues. The CDR3 here is CASSSQTGWTEAFF.

The rearrangement uses TRBV7-2 and TRBJ1-5; TCRdb picks TRBD1, but there is no DNA to check that call. The CDR3 consists of 16 residues. From germline, CDR1 is SGHTA and CDR2 FQGNSA. The CDR3 protein is CASSLDRVGGNQPQHF.

The chain couples TRBV4-2 to TRBJ2-7. From germline, CDR1 is LGHNA and CDR2 YNFKEQ. The CDR3 is 14 residues long. CDR3 loop: CASSQGSISYEQYF.

The rearrangement uses TRBV11-1 and TRBJ2-2; TCRdb lists TRBD1, though no DNA is available to test this call. The V gene's germline CDR1 is SGHAT and CDR2 FQDESV (reference sequence). The CDR3 covers 15 residues. The CDR3: CASSLEDRPTGELFF. Using reference TRBV11-1 and TRBJ2-2 for the parts outside the CDR3, the full variable domain is EAEVAQSPRYKITEKSQAVAFWCDPISGHATLYWYRQILGQGPELLVQFQDESVVDDSQLPKDRFSAERLKGVDSTLKIQPAELGDSAMYLCASSLEDRPTGELFFGEGSRLTVL.

The chain has TRBV19 and TRBJ1-6. The germline V gene encodes CDR1 LNHDA and CDR2 SQIVND (reference sequence). The length of the CDR3 is 13 residues. The CDR3 sequence is CASSINFGSPLHF.

This sequence joins TRBV7-2 and TRBJ2-7; TCRdb returns TRBD1, unconfirmable since there is no DNA. CDR1 is SGHTA and CDR2 is FQGNSA in the germline V gene. The CDR3 runs 14 residues. CDR3 region: CASSSRPGAYEQYF.

CDR3 loop: CASSSAGEQYF. The chain uses TRBV7-9 and TRBJ2-7. CDR3 length equals 11 residues. Looked up from germline, CDR1 is SEHNR and CDR2 is FQNEAQ (reference sequence). Full variable domain (outside the CDR3, taken from reference TRBV7-9 and TRBJ2-7): DTGVSQNPRHKITKRGQNVTFRCDPISEHNRLYWYRQTLGQGPEFLTYFQNEAQLEKSRLLSDRFSAERPKGSFSTLEIQRTEQGDSAMYLCASSSAGEQYFGPGTRLTVT.

CDR3 sequence: CASSGGAGQPQHF. This rearrangement joins TRBV18 to TRBJ1-5; absent DNA, TCRdb's TRBD1 call cannot be checked. The CDR3 sequence is 13 residues long. The germline CDR1 and CDR2 sequences are KGHSH and LQKENI.

The chain couples TRBV28 to TRBJ2-4; TCRdb's D gene call, TRBD2, goes unchecked for lack of DNA. Germline CDR1 is MDHEN and CDR2 is SYDVKM. This CDR3 is 14 amino acids long. The CDR3 here is CASSSALLQNIQYF. Supplemented by reference TRBV28 and TRBJ2-4, the full variable domain reads DVKVTQSSRYLVKRTGEKVFLECVQDMDHENMFWYRQDPGLGLRLIYFSYDVKMKEKGDIPEGYSVSREKKERFSLILESASTNQTSMYLCASSSALLQNIQYFGAGTRLSVL.

The CDR3 sequence: CASSPGLAGGQNEQFF. This chain connects TRBV7-2 to TRBJ2-1; the D call of TRBD2 rests on TCRdb alone, since no DNA is present to check it. From germline, CDR1 is SGHTA and CDR2 FQGNSA. The CDR3 spans 16 residues.

The gene calls are TRBV29-1 and TRBJ2-6. The CDR3 runs 14 residues. Germline V gene lookup returns CDR1 SQVTM and CDR2 ANQGSEA. CDR3 sequence: CSVGMGSGANVLTF. The full variable domain, rest sourced from reference TRBV29-1 and TRBJ2-6, is SAVISQKPSRDICQRGTSLTIQCQVDSQVTMMFWYRQQPGQSLTLIATANQGSEATYESGFVIDKFPISRPNLTFSTLTVSNMSPEDSSIYLCSVGMGSGANVLTFGAGSRLTVL.

The chain has TRBV10-3 and TRBJ1-2; TCRdb indicates TRBD1, and absent DNA this call remains unverified. Germline V gene data show CDR1 as ENHRY and CDR2 as SYGVKD. The CDR3 has 14 residues. The chain's CDR3 is CAITTGGAWDGYTF.

The chain has TRBV10-3 and TRBJ1-5. Per germline, CDR1 ENHRY and CDR2 SYGVKD. This CDR3 region has 13 residues. This CDR3 reads CAISDSTDQPQHF.

The J gene is TRBJ2-1, the V gene TRBV5-1; TCRdb outputs TRBD1, but without DNA this stays unchecked. Germline V gene sequence: CDR1 SGHRS, CDR2 YFSETQ. The CDR3 consists of 17 residues. CDR3 residues: CASSLRGLANSYNEQFF.

This sequence joins TRBV5-1 and TRBJ1-5; TCRdb indicates TRBD1, and absent DNA this call remains unverified. Germline V gives CDR1 SGHRS, CDR2 YFSETQ. The CDR3 is made up of 16 amino acids. CDR3 protein: CASSWGDGGGNQPQHF.

The chain carries TRBV7-9 and TRBJ1-5; TCRdb selects TRBD1, and the lack of DNA leaves this call unchecked. The length of the CDR3 is 15 residues. Germline V gene sequence: CDR1 SEHNR, CDR2 FQNEAQ (reference sequence). CDR3 loop: CASSNNDRGFQPQHF.

This chain connects TRBV7-9 to TRBJ1-3; TCRdb outputs TRBD1, but without DNA this stays unchecked. The germline V gene encodes CDR1 SEHNR and CDR2 FQNEAQ (reference sequence). The CDR3 is 17 amino acids. CDR3 protein: CASSSQTGGGWGNTIYF.

The rearrangement links TRBV14 to TRBJ2-2; TCRdb selects TRBD1, and the lack of DNA leaves this call unchecked. The CDR3 has 16 residues. Germline V lookup: CDR1 SGHDN, CDR2 FVKESK. The CDR3 reads CASKPPGQGNTGELFF.

This rearrangement joins TRBV5-1 to TRBJ2-1. This CDR3 is 15 amino acids long. Germline lookup yields CDR1 SGHRS and CDR2 YFSETQ. CDR3 protein: CASSFSVSTGNEQFF.

The chain combines TRBV6-5 with TRBJ2-2; the TRBD1 assignment by TCRdb is unverifiable without DNA. The length of the CDR3 is 18 residues. Looked up from germline, CDR1 is MNHEY and CDR2 is SVGAGI. This CDR3 is CASSSGTGWFLGAGELFF.

The J gene is TRBJ2-7, the V gene TRBV10-3; TCRdb names TRBD1, which stays unverified in the absence of DNA. This CDR3 is 14 amino acids long. Per germline, CDR1 ENHRY and CDR2 SYGVKD. CDR3 in amino acids: CAIARQGAFDEQYF.

The J gene is TRBJ2-7, the V gene TRBV10-3; TCRdb selects TRBD2, and the lack of DNA leaves this call unchecked. There are 17 residues in the CDR3. CDR1 ENHRY and CDR2 SYGVKD come from the germline V gene. The CDR3 sequence is CAISEFQGLAGDYEQYF.

The CDR3 sequence: CASSLSQGGNTIYF. This chain connects TRBV7-9 to TRBJ1-3; TCRdb's assignment of TRBD1 cannot be checked, as there is no DNA. CDR1 SEHNR and CDR2 FQNEAQ come from the germline V gene (reference sequence). This CDR3 comprises 14 residues.

The V gene is TRBV28, the J gene TRBJ1-5. The germline V gene has CDR1 MDHEN and CDR2 SYDVKM. The CDR3 loop spans 12 amino acids. The CDR3 loop is CASSFLDQPQHF.

The genes are TRBV6-5 and TRBJ1-1; the D call of TRBD1 rests on TCRdb alone, since no DNA is present to check it. The CDR3 has 12 residues. Per germline, CDR1 MNHEY and CDR2 SVGAGI. The CDR3 is CASAQGQGEAFF.

The chain uses TRBV13 and TRBJ2-1. In germline, CDR1 is PRHDT, CDR2 FYEKMQ (reference sequence). The CDR3 runs to 12 residues. The CDR3 region is CASSLYHNEQFF. The full variable domain, rest sourced from reference TRBV13 and TRBJ2-1, is AAGVIQSPRHLIKEKRETATLKCYPIPRHDTVYWYQQGPGQDPQFLISFYEKMQSDKGSIPDRFSAQQFSDYHSELNMSSLELGDSALYFCASSLYHNEQFFGPGTRLTVL.